Listed below are T cell receptor beta chains from one sample, sequenced in a study of blood T cell repertoires in COVID-19. Using immunoSEQ multiplex PCR, the repertoire was profiled, and TCRdb retains in-frame clones only, with some absent. Among 180,000 or so clones listed, around 87% were seen once. Material: peripheral blood. Source of these receptors: a woman of 80 years or more in a cohort sampled during active or convalescent COVID-19. The CDR3 runs from the conserved cysteine through the conserved F or W. A D gene is named only where the DNA matches it firmly. The size field is filled for only some rows; it gives once, few, many or a size class.

.,TRBJ1-5,TRBV19,.,CASSIRQAYSNQPQHF,TGTGCCAGTAGTATAAGACAGGCTTATAGCAATCAGCCCCAGCATTTT
.,TRBJ2-7,TRBV19,TRBD1,CASSEWTGIGYEQYF,TGTGCCAGTAGTGAGTGGACAGGGATCGGCTACGAGCAGTACTTC
.,TRBJ2-1,TRBV7-9,TRBD1,CASSPPSGQGYNEQFF,TGTGCCAGCAGCCCGCCGTCGGGACAGGGCTACAATGAGCAGTTCTTC
.,TRBJ1-5,TRBV19,TRBD1,CASSTLGTGGHQPQHF,TGTGCCAGTAGTACCCTTGGGACAGGGGGCCATCAGCCCCAGCATTTT
.,TRBJ1-2,TRBV11-3,.,CASSLDGLAGMNGYTF,TGTGCCAGCAGCTTAGATGGCTTGGCAGGGATGAATGGCTACACCTTC
.,TRBJ1-2,TRBV6-5,TRBD1,CASSRQGAPDYGYTF,TGTGCCAGCAGTAGACAGGGGGCGCCTGACTATGGCTACACCTTC
.,TRBJ2-7,TRBV3-1/TRBV3-2,TRBD2,CASSGGEVNEQYF,TGTGCCAGCAGTGGGGGGGAAGTCAACGAGCAGTACTTC
.,TRBJ2-2,TRBV9,TRBD1,CASSEGTGLGFAGELFF,TGTGCCAGCAGCGAGGGGACAGGGCTCGGTTTTGCCGGGGAGCTGTTTTTT
once,TRBJ1-3,TRBV14,.,CASSQVIRGGRGNTIYF,TGTGCCAGCAGCCAAGTGATACGGGGAGGCCGTGGAAACACCATATATTTT
.,TRBJ2-1,TRBV14,TRBD2,CASSQDSGTSGSLYNEQFF,TGTGCCAGCAGCCAAGATTCCGGGACTAGCGGGAGTCTCTACAATGAGCAGTTCTTC
.,TRBJ2-2,TRBV9,.,CASSGPVSGKNTGELFF,TGTGCCAGCAGCGGGCCCGTTAGCGGAAAAAACACCGGGGAGCTGTTTTTT
.,TRBJ1-2,TRBV25-1,.,CASSEAGREGGYTF,TGTGCCAGCAGTGAAGCCGGACGCGAGGGTGGCTACACCTTC
.,TRBJ2-3,TRBV24-1,.,CATSDSGRAADTQYF,TGTGCCACCAGTGATTCTGGCAGGGCGGCAGATACGCAGTATTTT
.,TRBJ1-1,TRBV2,.,CASSEAPRGAFF,TGTGCCAGCAGTGAAGCGCCCCGAGGAGCTTTCTTT
.,TRBJ2-1,TRBV5-1,TRBD2,CASSFLAGDYNEQFF,TGCGCCAGCAGCTTCCTAGCGGGGGATTACAATGAGCAGTTCTTC
once,TRBJ2-7,TRBV6-1,TRBD2,CASSEGSSGVYEQYF,TGTGCCAGCAGTGAAGGCTCTAGCGGGGTCTACGAGCAGTACTTC
few,TRBJ1-3,TRBV2,.,CASKTDSGNTIYF,TGTGCCAGCAAGACAGACTCTGGAAACACCATATATTTT